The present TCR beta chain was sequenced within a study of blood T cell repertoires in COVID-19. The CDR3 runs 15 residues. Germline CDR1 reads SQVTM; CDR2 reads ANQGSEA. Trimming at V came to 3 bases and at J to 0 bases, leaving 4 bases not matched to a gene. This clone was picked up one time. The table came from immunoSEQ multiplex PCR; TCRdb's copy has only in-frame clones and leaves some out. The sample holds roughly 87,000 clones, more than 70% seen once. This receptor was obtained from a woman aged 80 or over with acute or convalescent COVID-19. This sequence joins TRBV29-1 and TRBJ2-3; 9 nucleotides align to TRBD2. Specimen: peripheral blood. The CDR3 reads CSVERSGGSTDTQYF. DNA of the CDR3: TGCAGCGTTGAGCGTAGCGGGGGTAGCACAGATACGCAGTATTTT.